This TCR beta chain emerged from a study of cytomegalovirus exposure and HLA in healthy donors. Findings and limits, study-wide: Accurate predictions that matched the HLA-A and HLA-B alleles of most subjects were reportedly made from TCR beta sequences.

Vbeta (60) and Jbeta (13) primers were used in the PCR. The data were produced by immunoSEQ multiplex PCR, yet TCRdb's version contains in-frame clones alone and is incomplete. This sample contains 80,000 to 100,000 clones. This CDR3 region has 14 residues. The V and J ends lost 6 bases and 0 bases, in that order; junction bases with no gene match: 3. Looked up from germline, CDR1 is MNHNS and CDR2 is SASEGT. Concerning this clone itself: Its antigen is as yet unknown.

J is TRBJ1-2 and V is TRBV6-1; TRBD1 matches at 8 bases. This sequence originates from a woman aged 25-40 years in good health and CMV-seronegative. Sequencing was carried out using PBMCs. CDR3 sequence reads: CASSGTGPNYGYTF. For the CDR3, the DNA is TGTGCCAGCAGCGGGACAGGTCCTAACTATGGCTACACCTTC.